Listed below are T cell receptor beta chains from one sample, sequenced in a study of blood T cells in healthy people across ages. MiXCR was run by TCRdb on the 5' RACE reads, yielding one entry per CDR3 protein. The sample has 1.8 million or so distinct CDR3 sequences, 39% seen once. The specimen sequenced was blood. These receptor sequences come from a human donor in good health. CDR3s include the opening cysteine and the closing phenylalanine or tryptophan. A D gene is named only where the DNA matches it firmly. Clone size is stated in some rows and not others, as once, few, many or a class when expanded.

>few|TRBV9|TRBJ1-2|TRBD1|14
TGTGCCAGCAGCGGAGGGACAGGAACCTATGGCTACACCTTC
CASSGGTGTYGYTF
>NA|TRBV4-3|TRBJ1-1|NA|13
TGCGTCAGCAGCCACGGGGGCGGCTTTGAAGCTTTCTTT
CVSSHGGGFEAFF
>NA|TRBV7-6|TRBJ1-5|NA|17
TGTGCCAGCAGCGCGTATCCCGGGACTTATAGCAATCAGCCCCAGCATTTT
CASSAYPGTYSNQPQHF
>NA|TRBV24-1|TRBJ2-7|NA|14
TGTGCCGCCAGTGATGGAGGAGGGGGGTTCCCACAGTACTTC
CAASDGGGGFPQYF
>NA|TRBV6-1|TRBJ2-7|NA|15
TGTGCCAGCAGCCCCGGGGTAGCGGAATCCTACGAGCAGTACTTC
CASSPGVAESYEQYF
>few|TRBV6-6|TRBJ2-5|NA|13
TGTGCCAGCAGTTATGTGCCACAAGAGACCCAGTACTTC
CASSYVPQETQYF
>few|TRBV29-1|TRBJ2-1|NA|13
TGCAGCGTTGGGCCGGCCGGGGGCAATGAGCAGTTCTTC
CSVGPAGGNEQFF
>NA|TRBV24-1|TRBJ2-5|TRBD1|15
TGTGCCACCAGTGATTTGGGGACAGCTACTGGAGAGCAGTACTTC
CATSDLGTATGEQYF
>many|TRBV7-2|TRBJ1-6|NA|14
TGTGCCAGCAGCCTCACCCCAGGGAACTCACCCCTCCACTTT
CASSLTPGNSPLHF
>few|TRBV7-8|TRBJ2-3|NA|12
TGTGCCAGCACCCAGGACATCGGTACGCAGTATTTT
CASTQDIGTQYF
>few|TRBV20-1|TRBJ2-3|NA|13
TGCAGTGCTAGAGAGCCCACGGAAGATACGCAGTATTTT
CSAREPTEDTQYF
>NA|TRBV12-3/TRBV12-4|TRBJ2-7|TRBD1|14
TGTGCCAGCAGCCCGGGACAGTACCGCTACGAGCAGTACTTC
CASSPGQYRYEQYF
>NA|TRBV12-3/TRBV12-4|TRBJ1-2|TRBD1|14
TGTGCCAGCAGTATCCCGGACAGGGTAGCAGGCTACACCTTC
CASSIPDRVAGYTF
>NA|TRBV5-1|TRBJ2-3|NA|15
TGCGCCAGCAGCTTGAATTGGAAGGGTTCGGATACGCAGTATTTT
CASSLNWKGSDTQYF
>few|TRBV7-9|TRBJ2-1|TRBD2|15
TGTGCCAGCACCTTGACTAGCGGGGGAACGGATGAGCAGTTCTTC
CASTLTSGGTDEQFF
>NA|TRBV11-2|TRBJ2-1|TRBD2|15
TGTGCCAGCAGTCTGGGACTAGCGGGAGTATATGAGCAGTTCTTC
CASSLGLAGVYEQFF
>NA|TRBV20-1|TRBJ1-1|NA|14
TGCAGTGCTAGAGGCGACAGGTATTGGGCTGAAGCTTTCTTT
CSARGDRYWAEAFF
>once|TRBV24-1|TRBJ2-3|NA|16
TGTGCCACCAGAGAGGGGAGGACAGCTAGCACAGATACGCAGTATTTT
CATREGRTASTDTQYF
>few|TRBV7-2|TRBJ2-5|TRBD2|14
TGTGCCAGCGGCTTCGGCGGGGGTTCGGAGACCCAGTACTTC
CASGFGGGSETQYF
>NA|TRBV28|TRBJ1-2|TRBD1|12
TGTGCCAGCAGTTGGGACAGGGGTCTGCTCACCTTC
CASSWDRGLLTF
>NA|TRBV12-3/TRBV12-4|TRBJ1-4|NA|14
TGTGCCAGCAGTTTTAATATTGAATTCGGGAAACTGTTTTTT
CASSFNIEFGKLFF
>few|TRBV7-9|TRBJ2-1|NA|12
TGTGCCAGCAGCTTACGAGAACACGTACAGTTCTTC
CASSLREHVQFF
>few|TRBV18|TRBJ1-2|NA|17
TGTGCCAGCTCACCTTTCACCACAGGGATTAAGTGGAATGGCTACACCTTC
CASSPFTTGIKWNGYTF
>many|TRBV7-6|TRBJ2-7|NA|15
TGTGCCAGCAGCTTAGGGGACGGAAGCTCCTACGAGCAGTACTTC
CASSLGDGSSYEQYF
>NA|TRBV15|TRBJ2-1|TRBD1|13
TGTGCCACCGGCCGGGACAGAAACAATGAGCAGTTCTTC
CATGRDRNNEQFF
>NA|TRBV6-2/TRBV6-3|TRBJ1-2|TRBD1|15
TGTGCCAGCAGTGGCGGGACAGGGAACAACTATGGCTACACCTTC
CASSGGTGNNYGYTF
>NA|TRBV14|TRBJ2-1|NA|16
TGTGCCAGCAGCTCGACGGTCTACAACGCCTGCAATGAGCAGTTCTTC
CASSSTVYNACNEQFF
>few|TRBV2|TRBJ2-5|NA|11
TGTGCCAGCAGTGAGACGAAGACCCAGTACTTC
CASSETKTQYF
>few|TRBV29-1|TRBJ1-1|NA|13
TGCAGCGTTGAGAAAGGGGGGGACACTGAAGCTTTCTTT
CSVEKGGDTEAFF
>NA|TRBV4-1|TRBJ2-5|TRBD2|17
TGCGCCAGCAGCCAAGGGGTAGCGGGGGGGCGGAGAGAGACCCAGTACTTC
CASSQGVAGGRRETQYF
>NA|TRBV20-1|TRBJ1-2|TRBD1|12
TGCAGTGCTAGTTCAGGGGGCGATGGCTACACCTTC
CSASSGGDGYTF
>few|TRBV12-3/TRBV12-4|TRBJ2-5|TRBD2|15
TGTGCCAGCAGTTTGGGACTAGCGGCAACGGGGACCCAGTACTTC
CASSLGLAATGTQYF
>NA|TRBV4-3|TRBJ2-5|NA|15
TGCGCCAGCAGCCAAGAGAGTCGGGGGACAGAGACCCAGTACTTC
CASSQESRGTETQYF
>NA|TRBV12-3/TRBV12-4|TRBJ2-7|TRBD1|15
TGTGCCAGCAGCCACCGGACAGGGTACTCCTACGAGCAGTACTTC
CASSHRTGYSYEQYF
>NA|TRBV7-8|TRBJ1-2|NA|15
TGTGCCAGCAGCTCGGGACGGATAGCTAACTATGGCTACACCTTC
CASSSGRIANYGYTF
>few|TRBV30|TRBJ1-6|NA|13
TGTGCCTGGAGTGTAGAGACTCCTTCACCCCTCCACTTT
CAWSVETPSPLHF
>NA|TRBV7-6|TRBJ2-3|TRBD1|16
TGTGCCAGCCAAGCTCTACAGGGGAGAGGACCAGATACGCAGTATTTT
CASQALQGRGPDTQYF
>NA|TRBV20-1|TRBJ1-2|TRBD1|14
TGCAGTGCTGGACAGGACCAGACGGTTTATGGCTACACCTTC
CSAGQDQTVYGYTF
>NA|TRBV20-1|TRBJ2-5|TRBD2|16
TGCAGTGCTAGAGGGTCACTAGCGGGGGGGCTAGAGACCCAGTACTTC
CSARGSLAGGLETQYF
>few|TRBV10-3|TRBJ1-2|TRBD1|14
TGTGCCATCACTAAGGGACAGGAAAACTATGGCTACACCTTC
CAITKGQENYGYTF
>NA|TRBV11-2|TRBJ1-4|NA|13
TGTGCCAGCAGCCCCACTGGCCTCGAAAAACTGTTTTTT
CASSPTGLEKLFF
>few|TRBV2|TRBJ2-1|TRBD1|13
TGTGCTTCCACGAGGGACAGGGCAAATGAGCAGTTCTTC
CASTRDRANEQFF
>NA|TRBV7-7|TRBJ2-5|TRBD2|16
TGTGCCAGCAGCCAGACTAGCGGGGGAAGAGAAGAGACCCAGTACTTC
CASSQTSGGREETQYF
>NA|TRBV4-3|TRBJ2-7|TRBD1|16
TGCGCCAGCAGCCAAGATTCCCACAGGGGAACCTACGAGCAGTACTTC
CASSQDSHRGTYEQYF
>NA|TRBV7-2|TRBJ2-7|NA|14
TGTGCCAGCAGCTTAGCCCCAATCCCCTACGAGCAGTACTTC
CASSLAPIPYEQYF
>NA|TRBV29-1|TRBJ2-3|NA|13
TGCAGCGTTGGACCCTTACACACAGATACGCAGTATTTT
CSVGPLHTDTQYF